Below, 21 T cell receptor beta chains from the same sample are listed, as sequenced in a study of shared clonotypes between healthy human individuals. Sequencing used immunoSEQ multiplex PCR; TCRdb keeps in-frame clones, though not all of them. The data show more than 900,000 clones, 70% to 80% seen once. The sample taken for sequencing was memory CD4+ T cells from PBMCs. Described subset: CD45RA-negative fraction. The receptors here all came from a man aged 18-30 years in good health. Some clones in this sample may be carry-over from other donors' samples.

This clone was seen only once. This chain uses TRBV5-4 with TRBJ2-1; D ambiguous. CDR1 is SGHNT and CDR2 is YYREEE in the germline V gene (reference sequence). V lost 1 base and J lost 6, with 14 bases in between. The CDR3 spans 15 residues. In nucleotides, the CDR3 is TGTGCCAGCAGCTTGTCGCCCGAGGTACGCAATGAGCAGTTCTTC. This gives the protein CASSLSPEVRNEQFF. Looking up the rest from reference TRBV5-4 and TRBJ2-1 gives the full variable domain: ETGVTQSPTHLIKTRGQQVTLRCSSQSGHNTVSWYQQALGQGPQFIFQYYREEENGRGNFPPRFSGLQFPNYSSELNVNALELDDSALYLCASSLSPEVRNEQFFGPGTRLTVL.

Of note for this clone: Other nucleotide sequences in the sample specify the same CDR3. The rearrangement uses TRBV28 and TRBJ1-2; 7 bases line up with TRBD1. The CDR3 has 13 residues. V lost 4 bases, J lost 9 bases, and 8 bases stayed unmatched. Germline CDR1 and CDR2: MDHEN and SYDVKM. The CDR3 region is CASSSSDRASYTF. The CDR3 DNA sequence: TGTGCCAGCAGTTCCTCAGACAGGGCCAGCTACACCTTC.

The chain is built from TRBV27 and TRBJ2-7; 8 nucleotides agree with TRBD2. V lost 4 bases to trimming and J lost 3 bases; unmatched junction nucleotides: 5. This CDR3 region has 14 residues. The germline V gene has CDR1 MNHEY and CDR2 SMNVEV (reference sequence). Here the CDR3 reads CASSYRTSGYEQYF. In DNA form, the CDR3 reads TGTGCCAGCAGTTACCGAACTAGCGGCTACGAGCAGTACTTC.

The rearrangement links TRBV5-1 to TRBJ2-1; D remains ambiguous. This CDR3 region has 15 residues. Trimming cost V 0 bases and J 1 base, with 8 bases left between them. Germline CDR1 SGHRS, CDR2 YFSETQ. The CDR3 DNA follows: TGCGCCAGCAGCTTGGATGTGGGGTCCTACAATGAGCAGTTCTTC. This encodes CASSLDVGSYNEQFF.

V gene TRBV2 combines with J gene TRBJ2-5; D is undetermined. The CDR3 covers 12 residues. Germline CDR1 is SNHLY and CDR2 is FYNNEI. Deletions cut 4 bases from V and 7 bases from J, with 10 bases between. The CDR3 is CASSADRVTQYF. CDR3 DNA: TGTGCCAGCAGTGCGGACCGGGTGACCCAGTACTTC.

In this sample, this clone turned up a few times. Additional DNA sequences in this sample encode the identical CDR3. The rearrangement uses TRBV5-1 and TRBJ1-4; D uncertain. Germline V lookup: CDR1 SGHRS, CDR2 YFSETQ. The CDR3 totals 14 residues. V was pared by 0 bases and J by 0 bases, with 3 bases between. The CDR3 region is CASSLGATNEKLFF. The DNA for the CDR3 is TGCGCCAGCAGCTTGGGGGCAACTAATGAAAAACTGTTTTTT.

The chain is built from TRBV5-1 and TRBJ1-1; no definite D call. CDR1 and CDR2 (germline): SGHRS, YFSETQ. V was shortened by 3 bases and J by 0 bases, with 9 bases between the two germline ends. CDR3 length equals 14 residues. Here the CDR3 reads CASSSLGMNTEAFF. The CDR3 DNA reads TGCGCCAGCAGCTCTTTAGGGATGAACACTGAAGCTTTCTTT.

The chain carries TRBV19 and TRBJ1-1, with D possibly being TRBD1 (6 bases). The germline gives CDR1 LNHDA, CDR2 SQIVND (reference sequence). The CDR3 sequence is 15 residues long. V was pared by 10 bases and J by 1 base, with 19 bases between. The CDR3 is CATSPGHGRNTEAFF. The CDR3 bases are TGTGCCACCTCCCCGGGACACGGACGGAACACTGAAGCTTTCTTT.

The rearrangement joins TRBV7-2 to TRBJ1-2; D unclear. Looked up from germline, CDR1 is SGHTA and CDR2 is FQGNSA. V lost 0 bases and J lost 0, with 5 bases in between. This CDR3 comprises 14 residues. DNA for the CDR3: TGTGCCAGCAGCTTAGCGATTACTAACTATGGCTACACCTTC. Protein sequence: CASSLAITNYGYTF.

The V call is TRBV7-2, the J call TRBJ1-2; D perhaps matches TRBD1 (5 bases). The germline CDR1 and CDR2 sequences are SGHTA and FQGNSA. The length of the CDR3 is 14 residues. V was pared by 4 bases and J by 0 bases, with 9 bases between. CDR3 in DNA: TGTGCCAGCAGCTCGGGACGGGCTAACTATGGCTACACCTTC. Its translation is CASSSGRANYGYTF.

V is TRBV5-6 and J is TRBJ1-1; D unclear. The ends were cut back, 5 bases at V and 10 bases at J, with 15 bases in the middle. The CDR3 is made up of 12 amino acids. CDR1 is SGHDT and CDR2 is YYEEEE in the germline V gene. The CDR3 nucleotides are TGTGCCAGCAGTTCCTCACCGAGAGGAGCTTTCTTT. Protein product: CASSSSPRGAFF.

This chain links TRBV2 with TRBJ2-7, with 10 bases matching TRBD1. V lost 5 bases and J lost 4; bases outside the gene matches: 14. The CDR3 is made up of 17 amino acids. Germline V lookup: CDR1 SNHLY, CDR2 FYNNEI. CDR3 in DNA: TGTGCCAGCAGTTCGGACATACCGGGACAGGGGTTTTACGAGCAGTACTTC. It encodes CASSSDIPGQGFYEQYF.

This clone was found once. V is TRBV7-2 and J is TRBJ2-3; D perhaps matches TRBD1 (6 bases). Trimming cost V 3 bases and J 10 bases, with 20 bases left between them. Per the germline V gene, CDR1 is SGHTA and CDR2 is FQGNSA. The CDR3 length is 15 residues. For the CDR3, the DNA is TGTGCCAGCAGCTTGAACAGGGTGGGTGGAGCTGCGCAGTATTTT. Amino acids: CASSLNRVGGAAQYF.

This clone was seen repeatedly, ten times or more. Additional DNA sequences in this sample encode the identical CDR3. The chain has TRBV2 and TRBJ1-5, with 12 nucleotides matching TRBD1. CDR3 size: 14 residues. Losses at the gene ends were 6 bases for V and 5 bases for J; bases not matched to a gene: 2. The germline V gene encodes CDR1 SNHLY and CDR2 FYNNEI. Here the CDR3 reads CASSGTGGYQPQHF. CDR3 bases: TGTGCCAGCAGCGGGACAGGGGGCTATCAGCCCCAGCATTTT.

Concerning this clone itself: Compared with germline, one end of the junction differs, possibly owing to a read error. The rearrangement joins TRBV7-8 to TRBJ2-7; 12 bases fit TRBD1. CDR1 is SGHVS, CDR2 FQNEAQ, per germline. The CDR3 sequence is 16 residues long. The CDR3 bases are TGTGCCAGCAGCTTAGCCCCGGGACAGGGGGCGCTTAGCAGGCACTTC. The encoded protein is CASSLAPGQGALSRHF. The complete variable domain, with remaining parts taken from reference TRBV7-8 and TRBJ2-7, reads GAGVSQSPRYKVAKRGQDVALRCDPISGHVSLFWYQQALGQGPEFLTYFQNEAQLDKSGLPSDRFFAERPEGSVSTLKIQRTQQEDSAVYLCASSLAPGQGALSRHFGPGTRLTVT.

This chain's CDR3 is CASSLNQGAGTGELFF. In nucleotides, the CDR3 is TGTGCCAGCAGCTTGAACCAGGGGGCTGGAACCGGGGAGCTGTTTTTT. The chain couples TRBV5-4 to TRBJ2-2; the match to TRBD1 covers 8 bases. This CDR3 comprises 16 residues. Germline CDR1 reads SGHNT; CDR2 reads YYREEE (reference sequence). The junction had 7 bases not matched to a gene; V was cut back by 1 base and J by 5 bases. The full variable domain, in which reference TRBV5-4 and TRBJ2-2 provide the parts outside the CDR3, is ETGVTQSPTHLIKTRGQQVTLRCSSQSGHNTVSWYQQALGQGPQFIFQYYREEENGRGNFPPRFSGLQFPNYSSELNVNALELDDSALYLCASSLNQGAGTGELFFGEGSRLTVL.

The chain links TRBV29-1 to TRBJ2-5; D call uncertain. The J call could be wrong; TRBJ2-7 is a better fit for the DNA end. Germline CDR1 and CDR2: SQVTM and ANQGSEA. This CDR3 is built from 12 residues. The CDR3 DNA is TGCAGCGTTGAGTTCTCCGGCTACGAGCAGTACTTC. Translation gives CSVEFSGYEQYF.

The gene calls are TRBV7-8 and TRBJ2-7; perhaps D is TRBD1 or TRBD2 (5 bases each). CDR3 length: 17 residues. Germline V gene lookup returns CDR1 SGHVS and CDR2 FQNEAQ. V was clipped by 1 base and J by 2 bases, with 18 bases between them. The CDR3 sequence: CASSLVGRDLPPYEQYF. The CDR3 bases are TGTGCCAGCAGCTTAGTGGGTCGGGACCTCCCACCCTACGAGCAGTACTTC.

This chain connects TRBV6-5 to TRBJ1-2; 7 bases align to TRBD1. Germline loops: CDR1 MNHEY, CDR2 SVGAGI. This CDR3 spans 15 amino acids. The V segment lost 5 bases and the J segment 8 bases; nucleotides outside the gene matches: 14. This chain's CDR3 is CASSPTLRDRGGYTF. The CDR3, as DNA: TGTGCCAGCAGTCCTACCCTCCGGGACAGAGGGGGCTACACCTTC.

The chain carries TRBV19 and TRBJ2-3; tentative D call: TRBD1 (5 bases). Per the germline V gene, CDR1 is LNHDA and CDR2 is SQIVND (reference sequence). V was pared by 3 bases and J by 0 bases, with 13 bases between. CDR3 length: 16 residues. The DNA for the CDR3 is TGTGCCAGTAGTATGGGTCGACAGCCTAGCACAGATACGCAGTATTTT. Translating gives CASSMGRQPSTDTQYF.

This clone was detected ten times or more. The CDR3 DNA reads as TGTGCCTGGAGTCGGGTAGGGTTGTACGGGGAGCTGTTTTTT. Its protein is CAWSRVGLYGELFF. The J gene is TRBJ2-2, the V gene TRBV30, with D unresolved. The CDR3 has 14 amino acids. Trimming removed 2 bases from V and 7 bases from J, with 14 bases in between. Germline CDR1 GTSNPN, CDR2 SVGIG (reference sequence).